This T cell receptor beta chain was captured by sequencing in a study of T cell changes during pregnancy in multiple sclerosis. Assay: immunoSEQ multiplex PCR; the TCRdb copy retains only in-frame clones and omits some. The sample records about 81,000 clones, approximately 94% being singletons. V was trimmed by 7 bases and J by 3 bases, leaving 12 bases between them. Looked up from germline, CDR1 is MNHNS and CDR2 is SASEGT. This CDR3 has 14 amino acids. The chain is built from TRBV6-1 and TRBJ2-2; the D gene is possibly TRBD1 (7 bases). The specimen comprised peripheral blood, sampled in the third trimester of pregnancy. The receptor was derived from a female donor with multiple sclerosis, enrolled in a pregnancy study. CDR3 bases: TGTGCCAGCACCCAGGGGGGAGACACCGGGGAGCTGTTTTTT. Translating it yields CASTQGGDTGELFF.